This T cell receptor beta chain was retrieved from a study of T cell repertoires in MIS-A myocarditis. Profiled with immunoSEQ multiplex PCR; TCRdb holds only in-frame clones, not every one. The repertoire holds 14,000 to 15,000 clones, with 70% to 85% as singletons. Germline V gene sequence: CDR1 ENHRY, CDR2 SYGVKD. The CDR3 loop spans 13 amino acids. Trimming took off 7 bases at V and 2 bases at J, with 11 bases between the two ends. The sequencing input was left ventricle heart tissue obtained at autopsy. V and J are TRBV10-3 and TRBJ1-1, with D unresolved. This receptor was taken from a man aged 18 to 30 with fulminant myocarditis from multisystem inflammatory syndrome in adults (MIS-A) after COVID-19. CDR3: CAINAGFNTEAFF. In DNA form, the CDR3 reads TGTGCCATCAATGCGGGGTTTAACACTGAAGCTTTCTTT.